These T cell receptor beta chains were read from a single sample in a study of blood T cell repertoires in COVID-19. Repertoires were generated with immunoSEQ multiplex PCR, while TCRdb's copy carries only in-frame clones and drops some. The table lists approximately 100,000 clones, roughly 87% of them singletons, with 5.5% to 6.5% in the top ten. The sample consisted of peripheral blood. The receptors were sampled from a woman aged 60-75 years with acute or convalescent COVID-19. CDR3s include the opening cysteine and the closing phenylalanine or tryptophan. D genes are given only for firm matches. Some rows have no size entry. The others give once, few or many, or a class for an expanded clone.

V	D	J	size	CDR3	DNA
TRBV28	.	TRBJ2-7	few	CVTGGGSYEQYF	TGTGTCACAGGTGGCGGATCCTACGAGCAGTACTTC
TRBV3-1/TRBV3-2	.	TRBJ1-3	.	CASSQVPAGRISGNTIYF	TGTGCCAGCAGCCAAGTCCCCGCGGGCCGGATCTCTGGAAACACCATATATTTT
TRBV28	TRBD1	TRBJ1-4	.	CASSLQGTATNEKLFF	TGTGCCAGCAGTCTACAGGGGACTGCAACTAATGAAAAACTGTTTTTT
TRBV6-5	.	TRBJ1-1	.	CASSYPGNTEAFF	TGTGCCAGCAGTTATCCGGGGAACACTGAAGCTTTCTTT
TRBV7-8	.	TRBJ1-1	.	CASSLDRARQAFF	TGTGCCAGCAGCTTAGACAGGGCGAGACAAGCTTTCTTT
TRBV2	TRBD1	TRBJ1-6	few	CASSADRVNSPLHF	TGTGCCAGCAGTGCGGACAGGGTAAATTCACCCCTCCACTTT
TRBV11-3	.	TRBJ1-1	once	CASSLEGGARSEAFF	TGTGCCAGCAGCTTAGAAGGAGGGGCGAGATCTGAAGCTTTCTTT
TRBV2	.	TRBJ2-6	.	CASSPPSVSGANVLTF	TGTGCCAGCAGTCCCCCGTCTGTTTCTGGGGCCAACGTCCTGACTTTC
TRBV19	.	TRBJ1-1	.	CASSPQGWGNTEAFF	TGTGCCAGTAGTCCCCAGGGGTGGGGAAACACTGAAGCTTTCTTT
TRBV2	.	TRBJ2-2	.	CASSVRDTGELFF	TGTGCCAGCAGTGTCAGGGACACCGGGGAGCTGTTTTTT
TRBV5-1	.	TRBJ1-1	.	CASSIGETAPFF	TGCGCCAGCTCAATCGGGGAAACCGCGCCCTTCTTT
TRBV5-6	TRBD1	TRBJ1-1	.	CASSPLDRAQNTEAFF	TGTGCCAGCAGCCCTTTAGACAGGGCCCAGAACACTGAAGCTTTCTTT
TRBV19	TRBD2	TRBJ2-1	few	CASSIVAGGNEQFF	TGTGCCAGTAGTATAGTGGCGGGAGGGAATGAGCAGTTCTTC
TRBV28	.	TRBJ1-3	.	CASSRTENSGNTIYF	TGTGCCAGCAGCCGGACAGAAAACTCTGGAAACACCATATATTTT
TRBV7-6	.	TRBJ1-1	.	CASSRPGARGEMNTEAFF	TGTGCCAGCAGCCGACCCGGGGCCAGGGGAGAGATGAACACTGAAGCTTTCTTT
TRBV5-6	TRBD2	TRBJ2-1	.	CASSLGLAGRWEQFF	TGTGCCAGCAGCTTGGGACTAGCGGGAAGGTGGGAGCAGTTCTTC
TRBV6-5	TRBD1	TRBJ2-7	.	CASSYLGHRGIYEQYF	TGTGCCAGCAGTTACCTGGGGCACAGGGGGATCTACGAGCAGTACTTC
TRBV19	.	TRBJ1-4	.	CASSQQGRVEEKLFF	TGTGCCAGTAGTCAACAGGGTAGGGTTGAGGAAAAACTGTTTTTT
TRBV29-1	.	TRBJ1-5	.	CSLPTGRDQPQHF	TGCAGCCTCCCCACAGGGCGGGATCAGCCCCAGCATTTT
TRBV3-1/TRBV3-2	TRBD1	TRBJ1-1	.	CASSQGDRNTEAFF	TGTGCCAGCAGCCAAGGGGACAGGAACACTGAAGCTTTCTTT
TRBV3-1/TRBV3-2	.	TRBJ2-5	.	CASSQGYDRAQETQYF	TGTGCCAGCAGCCAAGGATACGATCGAGCCCAAGAGACCCAGTACTTC
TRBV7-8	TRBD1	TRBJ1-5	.	CASSSQGNQPQHF	TGTGCCAGCAGCTCACAGGGGAATCAGCCCCAGCATTTT
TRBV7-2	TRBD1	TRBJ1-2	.	CASSLATGSGYTF	TGTGCCAGCAGCTTAGCGACAGGGTCTGGCTACACCTTC
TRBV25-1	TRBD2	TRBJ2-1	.	CASRASGSTYNEQFF	TGTGCCAGCAGAGCTAGCGGGAGTACCTACAATGAGCAGTTCTTC
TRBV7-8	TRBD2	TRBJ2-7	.	CASSRTSGDYEQYF	TGTGCCAGCAGCAGGACTAGCGGAGACTACGAGCAGTACTTC
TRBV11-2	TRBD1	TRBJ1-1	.	CASSLAGRGTEAFF	TGTGCCAGCAGCTTAGCAGGCAGGGGGACTGAAGCTTTCTTT
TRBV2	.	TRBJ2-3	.	CASSGRGTGTDTQYF	TGTGCCAGCAGTGGACGGGGTACCGGCACAGATACGCAGTATTTT
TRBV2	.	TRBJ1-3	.	CASSHRRTDGNTIYF	TGTGCCAGCAGCCACAGACGGACAGACGGAAACACCATATATTTT
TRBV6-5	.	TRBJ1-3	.	CASSSGGAGNTIYF	TGTGCCAGCAGTTCCGGGGGGGCTGGAAACACCATATATTTT
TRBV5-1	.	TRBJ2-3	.	CASSQTLDTQYF	TGCGCCAGCAGCCAGACTCTAGATACGCAGTATTTT
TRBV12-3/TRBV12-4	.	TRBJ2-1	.	CASTLRGHEQFF	TGTGCCAGCACCCTCCGGGGTCATGAGCAGTTCTTC
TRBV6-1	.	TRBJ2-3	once	CASSERDTQYF	TGTGCCAGCAGTGAACGGGATACGCAGTATTTT
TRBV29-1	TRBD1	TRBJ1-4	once	CSVRTGSVEKLFF	TGCAGCGTGAGGACAGGGTCGGTTGAAAAACTGTTTTTT
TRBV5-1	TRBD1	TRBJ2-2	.	CASSPSGTVNTGELFF	TGCGCCAGCAGCCCCTCCGGGACAGTTAACACCGGGGAGCTGTTTTTT
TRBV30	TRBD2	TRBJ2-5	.	CAWSIPGGPTETQYF	TGTGCCTGGAGTATACCGGGAGGGCCCACAGAGACCCAGTACTTC
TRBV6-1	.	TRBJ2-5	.	CASSPRETQYF	TGTGCCAGCAGTCCGAGGGAGACCCAGTACTTC
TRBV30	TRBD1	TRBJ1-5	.	CAWSVGDRGQPQHF	TGTGCCTGGAGTGTAGGGGACAGGGGTCAGCCCCAGCATTTT
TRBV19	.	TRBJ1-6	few	CASSILGTPDNSPLHF	TGTGCCAGTAGTATCTTGGGGACACCGGATAATTCACCCCTCCACTTT
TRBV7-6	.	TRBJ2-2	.	CASSLRTAGPNTGELFF	TGTGCCAGCAGCCTGCGGACTGCGGGTCCCAACACCGGGGAGCTGTTTTTT
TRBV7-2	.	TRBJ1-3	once	CASSLANEDTIYF	TGTGCCAGCAGCTTAGCCAACGAGGACACCATATATTTT
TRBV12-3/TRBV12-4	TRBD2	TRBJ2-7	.	CASRGGTSEVF	TGTGCCAGCAGGGGGGGGACCTCGGAGGTCTTC
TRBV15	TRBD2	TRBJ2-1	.	CATSPRLAGLNEQFF	TGTGCCACCAGCCCCCGACTAGCGGGATTAAATGAGCAGTTCTTC
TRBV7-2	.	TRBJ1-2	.	CASSPDNFYGYTF	TGTGCCAGCAGCCCGGACAATTTTTATGGCTACACCTTC
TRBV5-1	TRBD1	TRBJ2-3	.	CASSLGGQGGTDTQYF	TGCGCCAGCAGCTTGGGCGGACAGGGGGGGACAGATACGCAGTATTTT
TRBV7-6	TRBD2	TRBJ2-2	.	CASSSGLAGGAGELFF	TGTGCCAGCAGCTCGGGACTAGCGGGAGGGGCCGGGGAGCTGTTTTTT
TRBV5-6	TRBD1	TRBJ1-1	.	CASSLGDRVPEAFF	TGTGCCAGCAGCTTGGGCGACAGGGTCCCTGAAGCTTTCTTT
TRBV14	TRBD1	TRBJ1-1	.	CASSPFRGQGASEAFF	TGTGCCAGCAGCCCCTTCCGTGGGCAGGGGGCATCTGAAGCTTTCTTT
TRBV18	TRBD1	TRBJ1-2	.	CASSPAGTGTIDYGYTF	TGTGCCAGCTCACCCGCCGGGACAGGGACAATTGACTATGGCTACACCTTC
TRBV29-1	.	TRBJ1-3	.	CSVEDLNTIYF	TGCAGCGTTGAAGATCTGAACACCATATATTTT
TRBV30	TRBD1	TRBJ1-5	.	CAWSAGQFNQPQHF	TGTGCCTGGAGTGCGGGACAGTTCAATCAGCCCCAGCATTTT
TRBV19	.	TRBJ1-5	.	CASSVDRNQPQHF	TGTGCCAGTAGTGTGGACAGAAATCAGCCCCAGCATTTT
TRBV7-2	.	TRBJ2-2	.	CASSPGLFYTGELFF	TGTGCCAGCAGCCCTGGACTATTTTACACCGGGGAGCTGTTTTTT
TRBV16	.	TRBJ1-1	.	CASSQFAAPQWGGKNTEAFF	TGTGCCAGCAGCCAATTCGCCGCCCCGCAGTGGGGGGGGAAGAACACTGAAGCTTTCTTT
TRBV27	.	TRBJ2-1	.	CASSLSAPQDEQFF	TGTGCCAGCAGTTTATCGGCCCCTCAGGATGAGCAGTTCTTC
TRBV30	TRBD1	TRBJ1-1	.	CAWRKSPGQGNTEAFF	TGTGCCTGGAGAAAATCCCCGGGACAGGGAAACACTGAAGCTTTCTTT